This T cell receptor (beta chain) was documented in a study of post-analysis software for immune sequencing data. Whole-study results and caveats: TRBV5-6, TRBV5-1 and TRBV20-1 belonged to a set of roughly five TRBV segments that were more frequent in patients than controls.

Germline CDR1 is SEHNR and CDR2 is FQNEAQ (reference sequence). The V gene lost 5 bases and the J gene lost 7 bases, with 17 bases spanning the gap. The CDR3 totals 14 residues. To note about this clonotype: Its antigen is still unknown.

Researchers reported that TCR beta cDNA libraries carried unique molecular identifiers. TCRdb reanalysed the PCR reads using MiXCR and keeps one entry per CDR3 protein. The sample contains 600,000 to 700,000 distinct CDR3 sequences, roughly three fifths of which appear only once. The source material was blood. This sequence originates from a girl aged 2 to 9 with multiple sclerosis. V and J are TRBV7-9 and TRBJ1-1; maybe TRBD1 (6 bases). CDR3 sequence: CASSRPTGHGEAFF. The CDR3 DNA sequence: TGTGCCAGCAGCAGACCAACGGGACATGGTGAAGCTTTCTTT.